One sample yielded the 12 T cell receptor beta chains listed below, sequenced in a study of blood T cells in healthy people across ages. Combining a sample-barcoded 5' primer with a J-beta primer mix, a second PCR ran for 7 to 11 cycles. TCRdb reprocessed the 5' RACE reads with MiXCR, giving one entry per CDR3 protein. The sample lists around 1,000,000 distinct CDR3 sequences, under 40% occurring once. Sequenced: blood. These receptors came from a man younger than 35 in good health.

This chain links TRBV5-5 with TRBJ1-2; possible D gene TRBD1, 6 bases. Trimming removed 4 bases from V and 4 bases from J, with 17 bases in between. The CDR3 has 15 amino acids. CDR1 is SGHKS, CDR2 YYEKEE, per germline (reference sequence). The CDR3, as DNA: TGTGCCAGCAGCACCAGGACAGAGGATTCCTATGGCTACACCTTC. Protein sequence: CASSTRTEDSYGYTF. The variable domain in full, completed from reference TRBV5-5 and TRBJ1-2, reads DAGVTQSPTHLIKTRGQQVTLRCSPISGHKSVSWYQQVLGQGPQFIFQYYEKEERGRGNFPDRFSARQFPNYSSELNVNALLLGDSALYLCASSTRTEDSYGYTFGSGTRLTVV.

Only a few counts were recorded for this clonotype. The chain is built from TRBV29-1 and TRBJ1-5; no clear D. The ends were cut back, 5 bases at V and 4 bases at J, with 15 bases in the middle. CDR3 length: 14 residues. Germline V gene data show CDR1 as SQVTM and CDR2 as ANQGSEA. The CDR3 DNA sequence: TGCAGCGTTCGGACCGGAGGAGGGAATCAGCCCCAGCATTTT. It yields the protein CSVRTGGGNQPQHF. Combining the CDR3 with reference TRBV29-1 and TRBJ1-5 gives the whole variable domain SAVISQKPSRDICQRGTSLTIQCQVDSQVTMMFWYRQQPGQSLTLIATANQGSEATYESGFVIDKFPISRPNLTFSTLTVSNMSPEDSSIYLCSVRTGGGNQPQHFGDGTRLSIL.

In this sample, this clonotype turned up a few times. The chain joins TRBV12-3 or TRBV12-4 to TRBJ2-3; tentatively, D is TRBD1 (6 bases). This CDR3 is built from 15 residues. The V gene lost 5 bases and the J gene lost 0 bases, with 12 bases spanning the gap. The CDR3 region has the DNA TGTGCCAGCAGTCCCATGGGGGCTAGCACAGATACGCAGTATTTT. Translating gives CASSPMGASTDTQYF.

The V call is TRBV29-1, the J call TRBJ1-1, with D possibly matching TRBD1 (5 bases). The germline gives CDR1 SQVTM, CDR2 ANQGSEA. There are 13 residues in the CDR3. Between the trimmed V and J ends, which lost 6 bases and 1 base, there was a span of 12 bases. The CDR3: CSVRGSWNTEAFF. The CDR3 DNA reads TGCAGCGTACGGGGCAGCTGGAACACTGAAGCTTTCTTT.

For the CDR3, the DNA is TGTGCCAGCAGCCCCGAGGAGGTTCCCTACGAGCAGTACTTC. This encodes CASSPEEVPYEQYF. V and J are TRBV7-9 and TRBJ2-7; a possible D gene is TRBD2 (5 bases). The CDR3 is 14 amino acids. Trimming removed 5 bases at V and 2 bases at J, with 13 bases between. The germline V gene encodes CDR1 SEHNR and CDR2 FQNEAQ (reference sequence).

The rearrangement links TRBV20-1 to TRBJ1-2; 7 bases fit TRBD1. Germline V gene lookup returns CDR1 DFQATT and CDR2 SNEGSKA (reference sequence). V lost 6 bases, J lost 7 bases, and 14 bases stayed unmatched. The CDR3 runs 14 residues. The CDR3 is CSALLDRALGGYTF. CDR3 nucleotides: TGCAGTGCCCTACTAGACAGGGCCCTGGGTGGCTACACCTTC.

On this clonotype itself: Germline and junction disagree at one end, which may indicate a read error. The chain carries TRBV5-1 and TRBJ2-5, with TRBD2 identical over 7 bases. The J call could be wrong; TRBJ2-4 is a better fit for the DNA end. Looked up from germline, CDR1 is SGHRS and CDR2 is YFSETQ. This CDR3 region has 16 residues. CDR3 DNA: TGCGCCTGCAGCCCGGTCGGGGGGTTGGACAAAAACATTCAGTACTTC. Its protein is CACSPVGGLDKNIQYF.

CDR3: CASSMDGNTEAFF. As DNA, the CDR3 is TGTGCCAGCAGCATGGACGGGAACACTGAAGCTTTCTTT. This chain joins TRBV14 and TRBJ1-1; D gene unclear. This CDR3 has 13 amino acids. Trimming stripped 5 bases from V and 1 base from J, with 8 bases between. CDR1 and CDR2 from the germline V gene are SGHDN and FVKESK.

The chain links TRBV7-2 to TRBJ1-5, with D possibly TRBD1 on 5 matching bases. The V gene's germline CDR1 is SGHTA and CDR2 FQGNSA. V dropped 3 bases and J dropped 7 bases, with 16 bases sitting between them. The CDR3 consists of 15 residues. In nucleotides, the CDR3 is TGTGCCAGCAGCTTTTACTCCGGGACTCAACAGCCCCAGCATTTT. This translates into CASSFYSGTQQPQHF.

The table lists this clonotype with a count of one. At one end, the junction sequence differs from germline, possibly due to a read error. DNA for the CDR3: TGCCGCGTTGAAGGGGTGTTTCGTAGGACAGCAGACCAAGAGACCCAGTACTTC. This encodes CRVEGVFRRTADQETQYF. The V gene is TRBV29-1, the J gene TRBJ2-5; D is perhaps TRBD1 (6 bases). The CDR3 consists of 18 residues. The germline gives CDR1 SQVTM, CDR2 ANQGSEA.

V and J are TRBV7-2 and TRBJ2-1; D is undetermined. V dropped 6 bases and J dropped 5 bases, with 14 bases sitting between them. This CDR3 is 14 amino acids long. The germline V gene has CDR1 SGHTA and CDR2 FQGNSA. The CDR3 DNA reads as TGTGCCAGCAGAGAGACCTATACCAACAATGAGCAGTTCTTC. Amino acids: CASRETYTNNEQFF.

Many counts were recorded for this clonotype. This rearrangement joins TRBV7-2 to TRBJ2-1; D remains unclear. Trimming shortened V by 0 bases and J by 7 bases, and 7 bases separated the two germline ends. Germline CDR1 SGHTA, CDR2 FQGNSA. This CDR3 contains 13 residues. The CDR3 DNA reads TGTGCCAGCAGCTTAGCACTAAGGAATGAGCAGTTCTTC. Residues: CASSLALRNEQFF. Full variable domain (remainder filled in from reference TRBV7-2 and TRBJ2-1): GAGVSQSPSNKVTEKGKDVELRCDPISGHTALYWYRQSLGQGLEFLIYFQGNSAPDKSGLPSDRFSAERTGGSVSTLTIQRTQQEDSAVYLCASSLALRNEQFFGPGTRLTVL.